This paragraph covers one T cell receptor beta chain sequence. The CDR3 runs 13 residues. V lost 3 bases to trimming and J lost 6 bases; unmatched junction nucleotides: 5. The germline CDR1 and CDR2 sequences are SGHNT and YYREEE (reference sequence). The data are from a study of T cell changes during pregnancy in multiple sclerosis. Libraries were prepared by immunoSEQ multiplex PCR; TCRdb keeps only in-frame clonotypes and omits some of them. The sample has around 58,000 clones, about 90% seen once. The V call is TRBV5-4, the J call TRBJ1-2, with 7 bases that match TRBD1. This material consisted of CD4+ T cells from peripheral blood mononuclear cells, taken after pregnancy. The receptor was isolated from a female donor in good health, enrolled as a control in a pregnancy study. As DNA, the CDR3 is TGTGCCAGCAGCTGGACAGGCAGAGATGGCTACACCTTC. Protein: CASSWTGRDGYTF.